Below are 24 T cell receptor beta chains sequenced from a single sample in a study of cytomegalovirus exposure and HLA in healthy donors. This table comes from immunoSEQ multiplex PCR, and its TCRdb copy is limited to in-frame clones, with some not included. The profile shows fewer than 200,000 clones, about 86% of them singletons. Sequencing was carried out using PBMCs. The receptors were gathered from a woman aged 30 to 39 in good health and CMV-seronegative.

The rearrangement joins TRBV9 to TRBJ2-7, with 8 bases matching TRBD1. The V gene end was trimmed by 0 bases and the J gene end by 4 bases; junction bases not matched to a gene: 3. Germline lookup yields CDR1 SGDLS and CDR2 YYNGEE. This CDR3 is built from 14 residues. The CDR3 protein is CASSVGQGNYEQYF. The CDR3 coding sequence is TGTGCCAGCAGCGTAGGACAGGGGAATTACGAGCAGTACTTC.

The chain uses TRBV28 and TRBJ1-2; D may be TRBD1 (5 bases). Germline V gene data show CDR1 as MDHEN and CDR2 as SYDVKM. This CDR3 comprises 15 residues. Trimming removed 3 bases from V and 4 bases from J, with 15 bases in between. CDR3: CASSFDRGGVYGYTF. The CDR3, as DNA: TGTGCCAGCAGTTTTGACCGGGGCGGGGTCTATGGCTACACCTTC.

This rearrangement joins TRBV5-1 to TRBJ1-4, with TRBD1 matching over 8 bases. Germline trimming cut 5 bases from V and 4 bases from J; bases unmatched to any gene: 7. From germline, CDR1 is SGHRS and CDR2 YFSETQ. The CDR3 totals 15 residues. CDR3 bases: TGCGCCAGCAGTTTGACAGGGGCATATAATGAAAAACTGTTTTTT. Translated: CASSLTGAYNEKLFF.

The rearrangement joins TRBV12-5 to TRBJ1-2; no reliable D call. Between the trimmed V and J ends, which lost 3 bases and 8 bases, there was a span of 16 bases. The CDR3 length is 14 residues. The germline CDR1 and CDR2 sequences are LGHNT and FRNRAP. CDR3 sequence reads: CASGFGDLGGGYTF. DNA for the CDR3: TGTGCTAGTGGTTTCGGGGATCTCGGTGGCGGCTACACCTTC.

This chain joins TRBV4-1 and TRBJ1-6; no clear D gene. The germline V gene has CDR1 MGHRA and CDR2 YSYEKL. V lost 1 base to trimming and J lost 9 bases, with 16 bases between them. CDR3 length: 16 amino acids. Here the CDR3 DNA reads TGCGCCAGCAGCCAAGCAACCTCGAGGCTGGGTTCACCCCTCCACTTT. It codes for CASSQATSRLGSPLHF.

Only one count was recorded for this clone. In DNA, the CDR3 is TGTGCCAGCAGCGGAACAGGAGCCGTGACAGCATCCTACGAGCAGTACTTC. Encoded protein: CASSGTGAVTASYEQYF. V usage is TRBV5-6 and J usage is TRBJ2-7; a weak D match, TRBD1 (5 bases). This CDR3 is 17 amino acids long. The V gene lost 4 bases and the J gene lost 1 base, with 21 bases spanning the gap. Germline assignment: CDR1 SGHDT and CDR2 YYEEEE. Based on the CDR3 plus reference TRBV5-6 and TRBJ2-7, the full variable domain is DAGVTQSPTHLIKTRGQQVTLRCSPKSGHDTVSWYQQALGQGPQFIFQYYEEEERQRGNFPDRFSGHQFPNYSSELNVNALLLGDSALYLCASSGTGAVTASYEQYFGPGTRLTVT.

This rearrangement joins TRBV18 to TRBJ2-3; 9 nucleotides match TRBD2. Germline CDR1 is KGHSH and CDR2 is LQKENI. Trimming at V came to 3 bases and at J to 0 bases, leaving 4 bases not matched to a gene. This CDR3 has 16 residues. CDR3 region: CASSPLAGSSTDTQYF. DNA for the CDR3: TGTGCCAGCTCACCCCTAGCGGGGTCTAGCACAGATACGCAGTATTTT.

This rearrangement joins TRBV10-3 to TRBJ2-1, with D unclear. The CDR3 is 14 amino acids. Deletions cut 4 bases from V and 5 bases from J, with 12 bases between. Germline values: CDR1 ENHRY, CDR2 SYGVKD. CDR3 bases: TGTGCCATCAGTGCTGCACAGACGAACAATGAGCAGTTCTTC. Its protein is CAISAAQTNNEQFF.

This clone was seen more than once but under ten times. The gene calls are TRBV5-1 and TRBJ1-6, with D possibly matching TRBD1 (5 bases). Trimming took off 0 bases at V and 5 bases at J, with 9 bases between the two ends. Germline assignment: CDR1 SGHRS and CDR2 YFSETQ. This CDR3 has 15 amino acids. The CDR3 sequence is CASSLDRSDNSPLHF. The CDR3 nucleotides read TGCGCCAGCAGCTTGGACAGGTCGGATAATTCACCCCTCCACTTT.

This sequence joins TRBV6-1 and TRBJ1-2; maybe TRBD1 (6 bases). Per germline, CDR1 MNHNS and CDR2 SASEGT. The germline V and J ends were trimmed by 1 base and 1 base, with 10 bases remaining between them. This CDR3 has 15 amino acids. The DNA of the CDR3 is TGTGCCAGCAGTGAAGGACAGGCCTTTAACTATGGCTACACCTTC. Residues: CASSEGQAFNYGYTF.

This rearrangement joins TRBV5-1 to TRBJ2-7, with 7 positions matching TRBD1. CDR3 length: 12 amino acids. Losses at the gene ends were 3 bases for V and 3 bases for J; bases not matched to a gene: 0. Germline assignment: CDR1 SGHRS and CDR2 YFSETQ. This CDR3 is CASSWDSYEQYF. Written as DNA, the CDR3 is TGCGCCAGCAGCTGGGACAGCTACGAGCAGTACTTC.

V gene TRBV5-4 combines with J gene TRBJ1-2, with D possibly TRBD1 on 6 matching bases. Trimming removed 1 base from V and 5 bases from J, with 18 bases in between. The length of the CDR3 is 16 residues. Germline loops: CDR1 SGHNT, CDR2 YYREEE (reference sequence). CDR3 nucleotide sequence: TGTGCCAGCAGCTTGTTTGCAGGGGCAAGTCGATATGGCTACACCTTC. Translating gives CASSLFAGASRYGYTF.

This clone was observed a few times. This is likely a read error, given that the CDR3 carries no conserved phenylalanine or tryptophan at its end. No DNA is shown, since the ends of the CDR3 on it are uncertain; the CDR3 is the one TCRdb lists. The genes are TRBV9 and TRBJ1-4. The CDR3 spans 10 amino acids, including both terminal residues. Germline V gene sequence: CDR1 SGDLS, CDR2 YYNGEE. CDR3 region: CASSVTQEGS.

The chain couples TRBV6-5 to TRBJ1-3, with D unresolved. Trimming left V 6 bases short and J 4 bases short, with 10 bases between. The CDR3 has 13 amino acids. The germline V gene encodes CDR1 MNHEY and CDR2 SVGAGI. The CDR3 region is CASSRGPGNTIYF. CDR3 DNA sequence: TGTGCCAGCAGCCGAGGGCCCGGAAACACCATATATTTT.

In its sample, this clone was seen a few times. The genes are TRBV5-1 and TRBJ2-1, with 10 bases fitting TRBD2. Germline V gives CDR1 SGHRS, CDR2 YFSETQ. The V segment lost 0 bases and the J segment 8 bases; nucleotides outside the gene matches: 8. The CDR3 totals 16 residues. The DNA of the CDR3 is TGCGCCAGCAGCTTGGAGGGAGCGGGGGGGCGGGATGAGCAGTTCTTC. Protein: CASSLEGAGGRDEQFF.

V usage is TRBV30 and J usage is TRBJ1-1; 8 bases map to TRBD1. From germline, CDR1 is GTSNPN and CDR2 SVGIG (reference sequence). V lost 3 bases to trimming and J lost 3 bases; unmatched junction nucleotides: 6. This CDR3 spans 14 amino acids. The CDR3 sequence is CAWSRGRRDTEAFF. DNA for the CDR3: TGTGCCTGGAGCAGGGGGCGCCGGGACACTGAAGCTTTCTTT.

V gene TRBV4-2 combines with J gene TRBJ1-5, with D uncertain. The CDR3 length is 15 residues. Germline V gene data show CDR1 as LGHNA and CDR2 as YNFKEQ. Between the trimmed V and J ends, which lost 3 bases and 7 bases, there was a span of 16 bases. CDR3 amino acids: CASSHRWQLRQPQHF. The CDR3 DNA reads as TGTGCCAGCAGCCATAGGTGGCAGCTCAGGCAGCCCCAGCATTTT.

The V call is TRBV11-2, the J call TRBJ1-2; D perhaps matches TRBD1 (6 bases). Germline assignment: CDR1 SGHAT and CDR2 FQNNGV. There are 16 residues in the CDR3. Trimming removed 5 bases at V and 4 bases at J, with 20 bases between. CDR3 nucleotide sequence: TGTGCCAGCAGCCCCAGTGGTTCGAGGGGGATCTATGGCTACACCTTC. This translates into CASSPSGSRGIYGYTF.

This clone was picked up one time. The DNA for the CDR3 is TGTGCCAGCTCACCACAGGGGGTCGTTTACAATGAGCAGTTCTTC. It yields the protein CASSPQGVVYNEQFF. J is TRBJ2-1 and V is TRBV18, with D possibly TRBD1 on 6 matching bases. Germline assignment: CDR1 KGHSH and CDR2 LQKENI. Trimming left V 1 base short and J 4 bases short, with 11 bases between. This CDR3 is 15 amino acids long.

This clone was seen a single time. This chain joins TRBV30 and TRBJ1-1, with 8 bases lining up with TRBD1. J lost 4 bases, V lost 2 bases, and 3 bases had no gene match. CDR3 length: 13 amino acids. The germline gives CDR1 GTSNPN, CDR2 SVGIG (reference sequence). In nucleotides, the CDR3 is TGTGCCTGGAGTTTTACAGGGGGCACTGAAGCTTTCTTT. Translated: CAWSFTGGTEAFF.

The chain employs TRBV5-4 and TRBJ2-7, with D possibly being TRBD2 (6 bases). The CDR3 extends over 12 amino acids. Trimming cost V 7 bases and J 3 bases, with 11 bases left between them. Germline CDR1 SGHNT, CDR2 YYREEE (reference sequence). The CDR3: CASHGGGYEQYF. CDR3 DNA sequence: TGTGCCAGCCATGGGGGAGGCTACGAGCAGTACTTC. The entire variable domain, with the rest obtained from reference TRBV5-4 and TRBJ2-7, is as follows: ETGVTQSPTHLIKTRGQQVTLRCSSQSGHNTVSWYQQALGQGPQFIFQYYREEENGRGNFPPRFSGLQFPNYSSELNVNALELDDSALYLCASHGGGYEQYFGPGTRLTVT.

This chain links TRBV19 with TRBJ2-7, with D unclear. Germline V lookup: CDR1 LNHDA, CDR2 SQIVND (reference sequence). CDR3 length: 13 residues. Trimming shortened V by 0 bases and J by 3 bases, and 6 bases separated the two germline ends. CDR3: CASSIDRGYEQYF. Written as DNA, the CDR3 is TGTGCCAGTAGTATAGATCGCGGCTACGAGCAGTACTTC.

This chain links TRBV19 with TRBJ2-6; D is perhaps TRBD1 (5 bases). Trimming took off 2 bases at V and 2 bases at J, with 10 bases between the two ends. The CDR3 is 16 residues long. The germline V gene has CDR1 LNHDA and CDR2 SQIVND (reference sequence). CDR3 DNA: TGTGCCAGTAGTATACCAGGGCTACCTGGGGCCAACGTCCTGACTTTC. Amino acid sequence: CASSIPGLPGANVLTF.

The J gene is TRBJ2-2, the V gene TRBV5-4; 16 bases match TRBD2. After removal of 1 base from V and 2 bases from J, the junction contained 5 bases not matched to a gene. Germline V gene data show CDR1 as SGHNT and CDR2 as YYREEE (reference sequence). This CDR3 comprises 19 residues. The CDR3 loop reads CASSLPGLAGGPNTGELFF. The DNA of the CDR3 is TGTGCCAGCAGCTTGCCGGGACTAGCGGGGGGGCCTAACACCGGGGAGCTGTTTTTT.